This T cell receptor (beta chain) was documented in a study of vaccination and CD4 T cells after COVID-19. This clonotype turned up a few times. Antigen specificity is unknown. Sequenced with the Oncomine TCR Beta short-read assay was DNA taken from cultured CD4+ T cells. TCRdb analysed the PCR reads with MiXCR anew, one entry per CDR3 protein. This table has roughly 18,000 distinct CDR3 sequences, under 60% appearing once. Deletions cut 6 bases from V and 10 bases from J, with 22 bases between. CDR3 length: 15 residues. Germline CDR1 is DFQATT and CDR2 is SNEGSKA (reference sequence). Time point denoted: late sampling 161 to 241 days after vaccination in a few convalescent patients. Regarding treatment: roughly ten-day PBMC culture with coronavirus spike peptide pools or control peptides (ViraFEST assay).

The sequences come from CD4+ T cells from blood, cultured in vitro, collected about 7 months after SARS-CoV-2 vaccination. The J gene is TRBJ1-6, the V gene TRBV20-1; weak D call: TRBD1 (5 bases). The TCR sequence derives from a human donor who had recovered from COVID-19. The DNA of the CDR3 is TGCAGTGCGAGCCTCGGGACGGGACGCTCATCACCCCTCCACTTT. Amino acids: CSASLGTGRSSPLHF.